This T cell receptor beta chain stems from a study of T cell responses to AZD1222 COVID-19 vaccine. Germline lookup yields CDR1 SEHNR and CDR2 FQNEAQ (reference sequence). J gave up 5 bases and V 5 bases, and 8 bases lay outside the gene matches. The CDR3 spans 14 residues. Generated by immunoSEQ multiplex PCR, the TCRdb table keeps only in-frame clones and is missing some. The sample includes some 100,000 clones, about 91% seen only once; the top ten take around 7.5%. The TCR originated in an adult in good health. This chain connects TRBV7-9 to TRBJ1-2; TRBD1 agrees at 7 bases. The sequences come from peripheral blood, collected on day 0 of AZD1222 vaccination. DNA for the CDR3: TGTGCCAGCAGCGCTCTGACAGGGTGGTATGGCTACACCTTC. It codes for CASSALTGWYGYTF.